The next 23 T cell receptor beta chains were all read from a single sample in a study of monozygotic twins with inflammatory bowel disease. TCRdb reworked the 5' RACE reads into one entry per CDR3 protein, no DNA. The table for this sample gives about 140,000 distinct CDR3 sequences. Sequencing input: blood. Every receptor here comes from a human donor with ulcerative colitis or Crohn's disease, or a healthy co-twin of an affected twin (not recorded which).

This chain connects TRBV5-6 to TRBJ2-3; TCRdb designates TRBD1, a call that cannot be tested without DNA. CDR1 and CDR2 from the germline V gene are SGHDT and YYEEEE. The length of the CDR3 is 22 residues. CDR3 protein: CASSFWTYSFGGPNRDTDTQYF.

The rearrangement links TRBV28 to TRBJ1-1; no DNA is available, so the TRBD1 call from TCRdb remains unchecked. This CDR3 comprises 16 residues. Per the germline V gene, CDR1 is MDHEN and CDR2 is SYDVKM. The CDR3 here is CASSFGQRAMNTEAFF.

CDR3 region: CASSAAGGPSYEQYF. V is TRBV7-2 and J is TRBJ2-7; TCRdb calls TRBD2, which cannot be checked without DNA. CDR1 and CDR2 (germline): SGHTA, FQGNSA. CDR3 length: 15 amino acids.

CDR3 protein: CSALDVTGGWFAQADTQYF. The V call is TRBV20-1, the J call TRBJ2-3; lacking DNA, the TRBD1 call made by TCRdb goes unchecked. The CDR3 is made up of 19 amino acids. Germline values: CDR1 DFQATT, CDR2 SNEGSKA (reference sequence).

CDR3 protein: CASSFGQVQNIQYF. V is TRBV5-1 and J is TRBJ2-4; TCRdb's assignment of TRBD1 cannot be checked, as there is no DNA. The CDR3 has 14 amino acids. The V gene's germline CDR1 is SGHRS and CDR2 YFSETQ.

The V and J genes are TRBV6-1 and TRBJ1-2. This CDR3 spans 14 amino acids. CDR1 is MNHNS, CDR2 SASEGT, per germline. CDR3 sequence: CASRTGPYIYGYTF.

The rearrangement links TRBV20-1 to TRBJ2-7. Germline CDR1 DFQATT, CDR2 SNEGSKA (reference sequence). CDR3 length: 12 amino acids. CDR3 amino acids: CSARADGYEQYF.

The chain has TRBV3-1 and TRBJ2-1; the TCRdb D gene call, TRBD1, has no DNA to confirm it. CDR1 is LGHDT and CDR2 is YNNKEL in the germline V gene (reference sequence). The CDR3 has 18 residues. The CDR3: CASSQEFAGNIPYNEQFF.

CDR3 loop: CATEGRDRGSLRETQYF. The J gene is TRBJ2-5, the V gene TRBV24-1; the TRBD1 assignment by TCRdb is unverifiable without DNA. The CDR3 has 17 amino acids. Germline CDR1 is KGHDR and CDR2 is SFDVKD.

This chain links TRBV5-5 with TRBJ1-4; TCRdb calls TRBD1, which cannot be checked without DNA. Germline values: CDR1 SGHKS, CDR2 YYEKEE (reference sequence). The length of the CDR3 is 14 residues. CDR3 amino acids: CASSPPVGWRKLFF.

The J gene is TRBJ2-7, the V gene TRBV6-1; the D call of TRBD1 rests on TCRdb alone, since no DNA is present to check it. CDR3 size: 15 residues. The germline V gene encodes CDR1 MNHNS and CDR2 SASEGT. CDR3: CASSPPGQGTYEQYF.

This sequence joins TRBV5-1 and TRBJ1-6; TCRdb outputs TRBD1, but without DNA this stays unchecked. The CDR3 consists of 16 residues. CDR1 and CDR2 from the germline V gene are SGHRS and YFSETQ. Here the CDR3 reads CASSSDGQGALSPLHF.

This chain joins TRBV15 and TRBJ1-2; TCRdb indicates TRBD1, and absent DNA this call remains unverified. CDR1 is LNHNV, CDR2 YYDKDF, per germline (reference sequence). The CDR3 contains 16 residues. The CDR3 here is CATSRDLIGQGAGYTF.

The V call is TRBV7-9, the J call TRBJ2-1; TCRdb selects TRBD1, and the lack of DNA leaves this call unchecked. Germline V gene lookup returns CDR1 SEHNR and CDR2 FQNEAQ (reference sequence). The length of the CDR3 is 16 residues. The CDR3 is CASSYREEGQHNEQFF.

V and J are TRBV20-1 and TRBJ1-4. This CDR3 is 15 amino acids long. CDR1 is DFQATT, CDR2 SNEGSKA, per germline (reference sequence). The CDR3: CSAIEWPATNEKLFF.

CDR3 in amino acids: CASSLRGTTEETQYF. The chain is built from TRBV9 and TRBJ2-5. Germline assignment: CDR1 SGDLS and CDR2 YYNGEE. This CDR3 contains 15 residues. The full variable domain, completed using reference TRBV9 and TRBJ2-5, is DSGVTQTPKHLITATGQRVTLRCSPRSGDLSVYWYQQSLDQGLQFLIQYYNGEERAKGNILERFSAQQFPDLHSELNLSSLELGDSALYFCASSLRGTTEETQYFGPGTRLLVL.

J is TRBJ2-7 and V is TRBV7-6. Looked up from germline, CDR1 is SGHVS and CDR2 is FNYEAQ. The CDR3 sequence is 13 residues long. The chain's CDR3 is CASSLGTIDEQYF.

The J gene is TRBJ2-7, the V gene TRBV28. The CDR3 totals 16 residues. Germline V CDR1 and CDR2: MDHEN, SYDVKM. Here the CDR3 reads CASSSFLAGISYEQYF.

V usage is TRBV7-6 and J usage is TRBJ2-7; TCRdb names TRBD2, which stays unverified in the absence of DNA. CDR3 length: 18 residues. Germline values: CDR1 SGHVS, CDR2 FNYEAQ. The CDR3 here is CASSPLQGTGTRKGEQYF.

CDR3 region: CASSQATYYGYTF. The chain couples TRBV5-1 to TRBJ1-2. Germline V gives CDR1 SGHRS, CDR2 YFSETQ. The CDR3 is 13 amino acids.

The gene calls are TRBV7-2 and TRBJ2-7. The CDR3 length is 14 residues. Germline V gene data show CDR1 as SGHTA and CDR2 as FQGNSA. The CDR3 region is CASSLSGGTYEQYF.

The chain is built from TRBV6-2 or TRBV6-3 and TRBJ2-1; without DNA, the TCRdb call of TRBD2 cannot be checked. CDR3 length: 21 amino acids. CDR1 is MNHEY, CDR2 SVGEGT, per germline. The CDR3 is CASSYQLGLAGGPSSYNEQFF.

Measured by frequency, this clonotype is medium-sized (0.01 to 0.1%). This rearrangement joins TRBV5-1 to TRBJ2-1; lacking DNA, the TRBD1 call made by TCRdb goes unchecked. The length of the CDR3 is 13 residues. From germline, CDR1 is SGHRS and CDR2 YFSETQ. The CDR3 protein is CASSLGQGGEQFF. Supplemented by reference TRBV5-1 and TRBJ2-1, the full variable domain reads KAGVTQTPRYLIKTRGQQVTLSCSPISGHRSVSWYQQTPGQGLQFLFEYFSETQRNKGNFPGRFSGRQFSNSRSEMNVSTLELGDSALYLCASSLGQGGEQFFGPGTRLTVL.